This TCR beta chain was captured by sequencing in a study of blood T cell repertoires in COVID-19. Study background: Sources were T cells, B-cell-depleted T cells, or PBMCs; the material itself was cDNA or gDNA.

Trimming removed 5 bases from V and 5 bases from J, with 6 bases in between. The CDR3 has 11 residues. Per germline, CDR1 SEHNR and CDR2 FQNEAQ (reference sequence). Authors' methods: For nucleated cells, counts were estimated from reference gene primer amplification. The method was immunoSEQ multiplex PCR; TCRdb's version includes in-frame clones alone and lacks a portion of them. V, J and clone size are taken as reported in that table, and D and trimming were inferred from the DNA itself. The data show some 40,000 clones, about 85% seen once. Sequenced: peripheral blood. V usage is TRBV7-9 and J usage is TRBJ2-5, with D unclear. The clonotype originates from a woman aged 80 or older with acute or convalescent COVID-19. CDR3 DNA: TGTGCCAGCAGCCTAATGGAGACCCAGTACTTC. Protein sequence: CASSLMETQYF. Full variable domain (missing parts from reference TRBV7-9 and TRBJ2-5): DTGVSQNPRHKITKRGQNVTFRCDPISEHNRLYWYRQTLGQGPEFLTYFQNEAQLEKSRLLSDRFSAERPKGSFSTLEIQRTEQGDSAMYLCASSLMETQYFGPGTRLLVL.